The TCR beta chain under discussion was sequenced for a study of shared clonotypes between healthy human individuals. The repertoire was sequenced with immunoSEQ multiplex PCR; TCRdb's copy has only in-frame clones and lacks some. Here the sample spans 550,000 to 700,000 clones, 73% being singletons. Germline CDR1 and CDR2: MNHNS and SASEGT. With 6 bases removed from V and 3 bases from J, the gap between germline ends came to 14 bases. CDR3 length: 14 amino acids. Researchers partitioned CD4+ cells into CD45RA+ naive and CD45RA-negative memory subsets. The V call is TRBV6-1, the J call TRBJ1-1; tentatively, D is TRBD1 (5 bases). This receptor was taken from a woman aged 25 to 39 in good health. The sequencing input was memory CD4+ T cells sorted from blood. The subset is: CD45RA-negative fraction. In DNA form, the CDR3 reads TGTGCCAGCAGGGGAACGGGACTGTACACTGAAGCTTTCTTT. Residues: CASRGTGLYTEAFF.